Presented here are 14 T cell receptor beta chains from one specimen sequenced in a study of blood T cell repertoires in COVID-19. Here immunoSEQ multiplex PCR was the method, and the copy in TCRdb shows in-frame clones only, minus some. The sample has more than 100,000 clones, approximately 90% seen once. Sequences were obtained from peripheral blood. Receptors were obtained from a man aged 45-65 years with active or convalescent COVID-19.

This chain joins TRBV5-6 and TRBJ1-2, with TRBD1 matching 8 bases. CDR1 SGHDT and CDR2 YYEEEE come from the germline V gene. The CDR3 has 13 residues. The V segment lost 0 bases and the J segment 7 bases; nucleotides outside the gene matches: 2. CDR3 sequence: CASSLVDRVGYTF. The CDR3 nucleotides read TGTGCCAGCAGCTTGGTGGACAGGGTTGGCTACACCTTC.

The chain links TRBV3-1 (or the pseudogene TRBV3-2) to TRBJ2-1, with 10 bases that match TRBD2. V trimming: 7 bases; J trimming: 0 bases; junction bases outside the gene matches: 6. The CDR3 sequence is 16 residues long. CDR1 and CDR2 from the germline V gene are LGHDT and YNNKEL (reference sequence). The CDR3 is CASIQAGGASYNEQFF. CDR3 coding DNA: TGTGCCAGCATACAAGCGGGAGGGGCCTCCTACAATGAGCAGTTCTTC.

This sequence joins TRBV29-1 and TRBJ2-7; TRBD2 agrees at 7 bases. The germline V gene has CDR1 SQVTM and CDR2 ANQGSEA. The CDR3 runs to 12 residues. V lost 5 bases to trimming and J lost 1 base; unmatched junction nucleotides: 2. CDR3 protein: CSVLGGSYEQYF. In DNA form, the CDR3 reads TGCAGCGTTTTGGGGGGGTCCTACGAGCAGTACTTC.

This chain uses TRBV5-5 with TRBJ2-7, with 7 nucleotides matching TRBD2. This CDR3 region has 16 residues. V was pared by 3 bases and J by 3 bases, with 12 bases of the junction left unmatched. Germline assignment: CDR1 SGHKS and CDR2 YYEKEE (reference sequence). The chain's CDR3 is CASSSPPGTTNYEQYF. CDR3 DNA sequence: TGTGCCAGCAGCTCCCCCCCCGGGACTACTAACTACGAGCAGTACTTC.

The rearrangement uses TRBV19 and TRBJ2-3; 12 bases map to TRBD2. V dropped 3 bases and J dropped 2; count of bases not matched to a gene: 3. The CDR3 is 16 amino acids. CDR1 and CDR2 from the germline V gene are LNHDA and SQIVND (reference sequence). The CDR3 DNA is TGTGCCAGTAGTATCGGGACTAGCGGGCACACAGATACGCAGTATTTT. This codes for CASSIGTSGHTDTQYF.

The rearrangement links TRBV28 to TRBJ1-2, with 8 bases identical to TRBD1. Trimming removed 5 bases from V and 1 base from J; junction bases left unmatched: 3. From germline, CDR1 is MDHEN and CDR2 SYDVKM. This CDR3 contains 14 residues. Here the CDR3 reads CASSPGQVNYGYTF. The CDR3 region has the DNA TGTGCCAGCAGTCCGGGACAGGTTAACTATGGCTACACCTTC.

The rearrangement joins TRBV9 to TRBJ2-3, with 14 positions matching TRBD2. Germline-derived CDR1 and CDR2 are SGDLS and YYNGEE. This CDR3 has 15 amino acids. V lost 3 bases to trimming and J lost 6 bases; unmatched junction nucleotides: 3. This CDR3 reads CASSGTSGGWDTQYF. CDR3 in DNA: TGTGCCAGCAGCGGGACTAGCGGGGGGTGGGATACGCAGTATTTT.

V gene TRBV5-1 combines with J gene TRBJ2-7; possibly TRBD1 for D (6 bases). CDR3 size: 15 residues. Trimming removed 0 bases at V and 7 bases at J, with 17 bases between. Germline V gene lookup returns CDR1 SGHRS and CDR2 YFSETQ. The CDR3 nucleotides are TGCGCCAGCAGCTTGGGCAACAGGGCCACTGAAGAGCAGTACTTC. Its protein product is CASSLGNRATEEQYF. The whole variable domain, remainder taken from reference TRBV5-1 and TRBJ2-7, is KAGVTQTPRYLIKTRGQQVTLSCSPISGHRSVSWYQQTPGQGLQFLFEYFSETQRNKGNFPGRFSGRQFSNSRSEMNVSTLELGDSALYLCASSLGNRATEEQYFGPGTRLTVT.

V gene TRBV29-1 combines with J gene TRBJ2-1, with 9 bases aligning to TRBD2. CDR1 SQVTM and CDR2 ANQGSEA come from the germline V gene. Trimming at V came to 0 bases and at J to 10 bases, leaving 7 bases not matched to a gene. This CDR3 has 14 residues. CDR3 sequence: CSVEEARGGREQFF. In nucleotides, the CDR3 is TGCAGCGTTGAAGAGGCGCGGGGGGGCCGAGAGCAGTTCTTC.

V is TRBV12-5 and J is TRBJ1-1, with unresolved D. Trimming removed 6 bases at V and 2 bases at J, with 10 bases between. The V gene's germline CDR1 is LGHNT and CDR2 FRNRAP. CDR3 length equals 13 residues. The CDR3 nucleotides read TGTGCTAGTGGGATGAGGGCCAACACTGAAGCTTTCTTT. Translated: CASGMRANTEAFF.

The V and J genes are TRBV15 and TRBJ2-7, with 11 bases identical to TRBD2. This CDR3 contains 16 residues. Trimming cost V 4 bases and J 5 bases; bases outside gene matches: 10. Germline loops: CDR1 LNHNV, CDR2 YYDKDF (reference sequence). This CDR3 is CATSIRLAGNFDEQYF. CDR3 in DNA: TGTGCCACCAGCATACGACTAGCGGGAAATTTCGACGAGCAGTACTTC.

The chain joins TRBV11-3 to TRBJ2-3; no reliable D call. V was trimmed by 5 bases and J by 2 bases, leaving 14 bases between them. CDR1 and CDR2 from the germline V gene are SGHNT and YENEEA. The length of the CDR3 is 15 residues. The DNA of the CDR3 is TGTGCCAGCAGCACCGCCGGTGGGCACACAGATACGCAGTATTTT. Protein sequence: CASSTAGGHTDTQYF.

J is TRBJ2-1 and V is TRBV5-6; D is perhaps TRBD1 (6 bases). Trimming cost V 4 bases and J 9 bases, with 17 bases left between them. The CDR3 length is 14 residues. Germline CDR1 reads SGHDT; CDR2 reads YYEEEE. In nucleotides, the CDR3 is TGTGCCAGCAGCCCGACAGGAAGCGGTTTTGAGCAGTTCTTC. It is translated as CASSPTGSGFEQFF.

The chain couples TRBV7-2 to TRBJ1-5; 7 bases line up with TRBD1. The CDR3 length is 11 residues. V was pared by 6 bases and J by 10 bases, with 3 bases of the junction left unmatched. The germline gives CDR1 SGHTA, CDR2 FQGNSA. The CDR3 nucleotides are TGTGCCAGCAGTAGACAGGGACCCCAGCATTTT. It is translated as CASSRQGPQHF.